The 8 T cell receptor beta chains given below trace back to one sample, sequenced in a study of spatial heterogeneity in lung cancer. Time point noted: sample taken at primary tumor resection. TCRdb redid the calling of the 5' RACE reads with MiXCR, one entry per CDR3 protein. The table records some 7,000 distinct CDR3 sequences, 6.5% to 8.5% of them present only once. This sample comprised PBMCs, obtained at surgery. The receptors here all came from a male donor with early-stage non-small cell lung cancer.

This clonotype was observed at least ten times. The V and J genes are TRBV19 and TRBJ2-3; 13 nucleotides agree with TRBD2. The CDR3 has 16 amino acids. Germline loops: CDR1 LNHDA, CDR2 SQIVND (reference sequence). V shed 4 bases and J 4 bases; nucleotides not matched to a gene: 5. CDR3 in DNA: TGTGCCAGTAGTACCGGACTAGCGGGAGACGCAGATACGCAGTATTTT. It codes for CASSTGLAGDADTQYF.

This clonotype turned up a few times. The J gene is TRBJ2-3, the V gene TRBV20-1; TRBD2 agrees at 7 bases. Trimming at V came to 0 bases and at J to 11 bases, leaving 14 bases not matched to a gene. The CDR3 loop spans 15 amino acids. From germline, CDR1 is DFQATT and CDR2 SNEGSKA (reference sequence). The CDR3 DNA reads TGCAGTGCTAGAGATTCAGGACTAGGGGCCCGCGTGCAGTATTTT. This gives the protein CSARDSGLGARVQYF.

Ten or more counts support this clonotype. The chain employs TRBV29-1 and TRBJ2-6; D possibly matches TRBD1 or TRBD2 (5 bases each). CDR1 and CDR2 from the germline V gene are SQVTM and ANQGSEA. This CDR3 has 13 residues. Trimming took 6 bases from V and 0 from J, leaving 6 bases between them. The CDR3 region has the DNA TGCAGCGTGAGGGGCTCTGGGGCCAACGTCCTGACTTTC. Amino acid sequence: CSVRGSGANVLTF.

The rearrangement uses TRBV5-1 and TRBJ2-5; 15 bases map to TRBD2. Germline-derived CDR1 and CDR2 are SGHRS and YFSETQ. The CDR3 length is 17 residues. V was pared by 4 bases and J by 5 bases, with 9 bases of the junction left unmatched. The CDR3 DNA is TGCGCCAGCAGCCCCGGACTAGCGGGGGGGCGTGTGGAGACCCAGTACTTC. This codes for CASSPGLAGGRVETQYF.

This clonotype was detected ten times or more. The chain has TRBV19 and TRBJ1-1; a possible D gene is TRBD1 (5 bases). Germline CDR1 LNHDA, CDR2 SQIVND (reference sequence). The CDR3 extends over 14 amino acids. Trimming pared 5 bases from V and 6 bases from J, leaving 16 bases between. For the CDR3, the DNA is TGTGCCAGTAGTCCGGGGGGACTACATCCTGAAGCTTTCTTT. Encoded protein: CASSPGGLHPEAFF.

This chain uses TRBV20-1 with TRBJ1-1; D possibly corresponds to TRBD1 (6 bases). Trimming took 3 bases from V and 0 from J, leaving 14 bases between them. This CDR3 region has 15 residues. The V gene's germline CDR1 is DFQATT and CDR2 SNEGSKA (reference sequence). The CDR3: CSARPSRGMNTEAFF. The CDR3 region has the DNA TGCAGTGCTAGGCCCTCGAGGGGGATGAACACTGAAGCTTTCTTT.

The rearrangement joins TRBV7-9 to TRBJ2-7; 7 nucleotides align to TRBD2. V lost 2 bases to trimming and J lost 7 bases; unmatched junction nucleotides: 5. The CDR3 has 13 residues. CDR1 and CDR2 from the germline V gene are SEHNR and FQNEAQ (reference sequence). The DNA of the CDR3 is TGTGCCAGCAGCTTATTGACTAGCTGGGAGCAGTACTTC. It encodes CASSLLTSWEQYF. Looking up the rest from reference TRBV7-9 and TRBJ2-7 gives the full variable domain: DTGVSQNPRHKITKRGQNVTFRCDPISEHNRLYWYRQTLGQGPEFLTYFQNEAQLEKSRLLSDRFSAERPKGSFSTLEIQRTEQGDSAMYLCASSLLTSWEQYFGPGTRLTVT.

There are many counts of this clonotype. CDR3 sequence reads: CASSQGSTGYTF. The CDR3 nucleotides are TGCGCCAGCAGCCAAGGGTCCACTGGCTACACCTTC. The V call is TRBV4-1, the J call TRBJ1-2; D not certain. CDR1 is MGHRA and CDR2 is YSYEKL in the germline V gene. This CDR3 spans 12 amino acids. V was shortened by 1 base and J by 7 bases, with 7 bases between the two germline ends.